The sequence of this T cell receptor (beta chain) was determined in a study of spatial heterogeneity in lung cancer. The time point here: sample taken at primary tumor resection. TCRdb used MiXCR to reprocess the 5' RACE reads, holding one entry per CDR3 protein. The table records roughly 7,800 distinct CDR3 sequences, 15% to 17% of them present only once. In this sample, this clonotype turned up a few times. The origin of this receptor is a male donor with early-stage non-small cell lung cancer. The starting material was normal lung tissue next to the tumor, obtained at surgery.

CDR3 protein: CASRSSYEQYF. The CDR3 nucleotides are TGTGCCAGCCGGAGTTCCTACGAGCAGTACTTC. This sequence joins TRBV6-5 and TRBJ2-7; D is ambiguous. The CDR3 length is 11 residues. Trimming shortened V by 8 bases and J by 1 base, and 6 bases separated the two germline ends. Per germline, CDR1 MNHEY and CDR2 SVGAGI.